This is a list of T cell receptor beta chains from one sample in a study of T cell responses to AZD1222 COVID-19 vaccine. Data came from immunoSEQ multiplex PCR; TCRdb stores just in-frame clones and leaves some out. The table has about 120,000 clones, about 90% seen once; the top ten hold about 7.7%. The specimen comprised peripheral blood, sampled 28 days after the second AZD1222 dose. These receptors all stem from an adult who received the AZD1222 COVID-19 vaccine. The CDR3 runs from the conserved cysteine through the conserved F or W. A D gene is named only where the DNA matches it firmly. Expanded clones get a size class; other rows say once, few or many, or leave the size out.

d_call	clone_size	v_call	j_call	cdr3_nt	cdr3_aa
TRBD1	.	TRBV29-1	TRBJ2-7	TGCAGCGTTGGGGACAGGGGACCCTACGAGCAGTACTTC	CSVGDRGPYEQYF
.	.	TRBV4-1	TRBJ2-7	TGCGCCAGCAGCCAACCAAACAGGGTTTCGGGTGAATACGAGCAGTACTTC	CASSQPNRVSGEYEQYF
TRBD2	.	TRBV2	TRBJ2-1	TGTGCCAGCAGGGAAACTAGCGGGAACTACAATGAGCAGTTCTTC	CASRETSGNYNEQFF
.	.	TRBV7-8	TRBJ1-2	TGTGCCAGCAGCTTAGGACGGTCCTTGGATGGCTACACCTTC	CASSLGRSLDGYTF
TRBD2	.	TRBV15	TRBJ2-2	TGTGCCTGGGGGAGGGGTGGTACCGGGGAGCTGTTTTTT	CAWGRGGTGELFF
.	.	TRBV20-1	TRBJ2-3	TGCAGTGCTAGTGGATATTCTAGCACAGATACGCAGTATTTT	CSASGYSSTDTQYF
TRBD2	.	TRBV2	TRBJ2-5	TGTGCCAGCAGCCCTCGCTTGGCGGGGGAACAAGAGACCCAGTACTTC	CASSPRLAGEQETQYF
TRBD1	.	TRBV28	TRBJ1-4	TGTGCCAGCAGACTCCAAGGACAGGGGCGGGAAAAACTGTTTTTT	CASRLQGQGREKLFF
TRBD1	.	TRBV3-1/TRBV3-2	TRBJ1-1	TGTGCCAGCAGCTCAATTCAGGGGGACACTGAAGCTTTCTTT	CASSSIQGDTEAFF
TRBD2	.	TRBV27	TRBJ2-1	TGTGCCAGCGGGGCGGGCGGGAGCTCCTACAATGAGCAGTTCTTC	CASGAGGSSYNEQFF
.	.	TRBV6-5	TRBJ2-7	TGTGCCAGCTCGGGACGGGACCCCTACGAGCAGTACTTC	CASSGRDPYEQYF
TRBD1	.	TRBV20-1	TRBJ2-7	TGCAGTGCTAGTATCCCAGGGGGCTACGAGCAGTACTTC	CSASIPGGYEQYF
.	.	TRBV5-4	TRBJ2-1	TGTGCCAGCAGTCTCCCAGCTTCCTCCTACAATGAGCAGTTCTTC	CASSLPASSYNEQFF
.	.	TRBV5-1	TRBJ1-2	TGCGCCAGCCGGGAGGCGGGGGAGGATTATGGCTACACCTTC	CASREAGEDYGYTF
.	.	TRBV14	TRBJ1-1	TGTGCCAGCAGCCAATCGACAGGAGGGAACACTGAAGCTTTCTTT	CASSQSTGGNTEAFF
TRBD2	.	TRBV4-1	TRBJ2-1	TGCGCCAGCAGCCACATGGGACTAGCGGGGGGCCCAAATGTTTACAATGAGCAGTTCTTC	CASSHMGLAGGPNVYNEQFF
TRBD1	.	TRBV9	TRBJ1-1	TGTGCCAGCAGCCCACAAATCGGGACAGTGAACACTGAAGCTTTCTTT	CASSPQIGTVNTEAFF
.	.	TRBV19	TRBJ2-6	TGTGCCAGTAGTATGTTAAAGTCTGGGGCCAACGTCCTGACTTTC	CASSMLKSGANVLTF
TRBD2	.	TRBV12-5	TRBJ2-1	TGTGCTAGTGCCTTCGAGGGACTAGCGGGAAGGGTAAACAATGAGCAGTTCTTC	CASAFEGLAGRVNNEQFF
TRBD2	.	TRBV15	TRBJ2-5	TGTGCCACCAGACGGACTAGCGGGCGCGCGATCCAAGAGACCCAGTACTTC	CATRRTSGRAIQETQYF
.	once	TRBV14	TRBJ2-3	TGTGCCAGCAGCCGACTAGGCCCCACCACAGATACGCAGTATTTT	CASSRLGPTTDTQYF
.	.	TRBV28	TRBJ2-7	TGTGCCAGCAGCACAGGGAAAGGGGCCTACGAGCAGTACTTC	CASSTGKGAYEQYF
.	.	TRBV29-1	TRBJ1-4	TGCAGCGCCTTGGTGGCTAATGAAAAACTGTTTTTT	CSALVANEKLFF
TRBD1	.	TRBV19	TRBJ1-2	TGTGCCAGTAGGGGACAGGGTAACTATGGCTACACCTTC	CASRGQGNYGYTF
TRBD2	.	TRBV19	TRBJ2-7	TGTGCCAGTAGTTGGGGCGGGAGTGGCTACGAGCAGTACTTC	CASSWGGSGYEQYF
TRBD2	.	TRBV27	TRBJ2-2	TGTGCCAGCAGCCCAGCTGGGGGACTAGCGGGAGGTGGGGACACCGGGGAGCTGTTTTTT	CASSPAGGLAGGGDTGELFF
TRBD1	.	TRBV6-6	TRBJ2-7	TGTGCCAGCAGCTCCTGGGACAGATCTTACGAGCAGTACTTC	CASSSWDRSYEQYF